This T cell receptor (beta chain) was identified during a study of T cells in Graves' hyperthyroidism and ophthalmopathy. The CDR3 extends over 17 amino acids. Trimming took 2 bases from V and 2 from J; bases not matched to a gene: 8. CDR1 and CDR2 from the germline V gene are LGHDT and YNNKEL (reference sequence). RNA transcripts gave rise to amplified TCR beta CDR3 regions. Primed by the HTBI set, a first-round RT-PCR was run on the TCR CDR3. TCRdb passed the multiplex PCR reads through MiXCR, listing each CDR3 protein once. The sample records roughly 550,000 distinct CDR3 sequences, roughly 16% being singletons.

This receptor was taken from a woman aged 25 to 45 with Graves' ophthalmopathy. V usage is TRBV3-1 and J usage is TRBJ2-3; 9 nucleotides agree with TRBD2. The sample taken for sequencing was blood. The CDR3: CASSQPTSGTLTDTQYF. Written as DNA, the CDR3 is TGTGCCAGCAGCCAACCGACTAGCGGAACTCTCACAGATACGCAGTATTTT.